This T cell receptor (beta chain) was sequenced for a study of neurological immune-mediated disorders (dated by TCRdb to 2018 to 2020). In the study overall: Of the 35 or so multiple sclerosis patients, about 31 had relapsing-remitting MS and 3 had secondary progressive MS. The study compared peripheral blood TCR-beta repertoires of HTLV-I-associated myelopathy (HAM/TSP) patients, multiple sclerosis patients and healthy controls using UMI-based sequencing. The approximately 99 TCR-beta libraries included longitudinal samples, technical triplicates and paired sorted CD4+ and CD8+ T-cell subsets alongside PBMC samples. The cohort included some 66 subjects: around 15 with HAM/TSP, around 34 with multiple sclerosis, and roughly 20 healthy controls. Here is what the overall study found, with its caveats: The highest TCR clonal expansion was observed in HAM/TSP patients, whereas the lowest was observed in MS patients, even when compared with healthy controls. No identical CDR3 amino acid sequences were found to be shared among expanded clones across subjects, suggesting that TCR-beta repertoires were private in all groups. In a phylogenetic analysis, the repertoires of 18 out of 34 MS patients fell into a single cluster of related CDR3 sequences, pointing to a possible signature at the repertoire level. No clinical or MRI features were associated with the MS cluster, and the authors said that larger cohorts are needed.

cDNA was synthesized by template-switch 5'RACE using a primer with a 10-nucleotide random unique molecular identifier that tagged each TCR transcript. Over 160 million TCR-beta sequences, covering 15-18 subjects, were produced in each sequencing run. Total RNA was extracted with the RNeasy kit. TCR-beta VDJ regions were amplified with primers for the TCR constant region and the 5'RACE anchor, using the KAPA Real-time Library Amplification kit. A first PCR added sample indexes and Illumina adaptors, after which a second PCR increased the library yield. After purification with Ampure beads, the TCR product of roughly 650 bp was size-selected on a 2% E-gel SizeSelection system. Before pooling, library quality was checked on a Bioanalyzer, concentration was measured with Qubit, and libraries were quantified with the Kapa Library Quantification kit. An Illumina HiSeq 2500 was used to sequence the libraries paired-end at 2 x 150 bp. To increase sequence diversity, roughly 24-32% phiX was spiked into each library pool. The study's processing was this. The UMI-based MiGEC pipeline processed quality-filtered reads and removed over 75% of raw TCR sequences during error correction. VDJ genes were aligned to IMGT germline references, and clonotypes were defined by unique CDR3 amino acid sequence plus V-J genes. Clonal expansion, Shannon diversity and CDR3 relatedness were evaluated with VDJtools (CalcPairwiseDistances, ClusterSamples), while phylogenetic trees were built in CLCbio workbench. A clone was classed as expanded if it had 8 or more unique UMIs, a cutoff based on coefficient-of-variation modelling across technical triplicates. The public sequencing data were trimmed at Q25 with fastp and processed into clonotypes with MiXCR by TCRdb, which kept only in-frame beta chains. Each CDR3 protein gets just one entry, which takes the most common genes and DNA from the rows behind it. TCRdb assigned the V and J calls; the authors' analysis was not used. Here the sample has 45,000 to 55,000 distinct CDR3 sequences; 4.5% to 7% occur a single time. The ten largest clones take up less than 1.5% of the sample.

There are many counts of this clonotype. Its antigen has not been determined. Base qualities are missing; no much larger clone stands one base away. V lost 5 bases and J lost 5 bases, and the count of bases not matched to a germline gene is 8. From the cysteine through the phenylalanine, the CDR3 covers 14 amino acids. Only the CDR3 DNA is retained, 42 bases long and in frame from the first base. According to the germline V gene (reference sequence), CDR1 reads DFQATT and CDR2 reads SNEGSKA. For the sorted-subset TCR libraries, the starting material was about 930,000 sorted CD4+ or CD8+ T cells. Multiple sclerosis patients were enrolled in a US clinical protocol under which disease progression was evaluated by magnetic resonance imaging. Peripheral blood was subjected to Ficoll-Hypaque density gradient centrifugation to isolate PBMCs, which were then cryopreserved in liquid nitrogen. Paired sorted CD4+ and CD8+ subsets came from healthy controls, HAM/TSP patients and MS patients.

The receptor was derived from a woman younger than 30 with multiple sclerosis. The chain couples TRBV20-1 to TRBJ1-2; TRBD1 aligns with 10 central bases. The sample was CD4+ T cells from blood. The CDR3 loop reads CSAGGQGGLYGYTF. The DNA is TGCAGTGCTGGAGGACAGGGGGGATTATATGGCTACACCTTC.